These T cell receptor beta chains were read from a single sample in a study of T cells after yellow fever vaccination. One entry per CDR3 protein, called by TCRdb with MiXCR from the 5' RACE reads. The sample holds roughly 140,000 distinct CDR3 sequences, approximately 7.7% seen once. The sequences come from CD4+ T cells sorted from PBMCs, collected 5 days after the yellow fever booster vaccination. The receptor source for this set is a man aged 30 to 45 who received the YFV17D yellow fever vaccine. Both conserved end residues are part of each CDR3. The D gene is left open where the match is weak. Some rows have no size entry. The others give once, few or many, or a class for an expanded clone.

d_call j_call clone_size v_call cdr3_nt cdr3_aa
. TRBJ2-6 few TRBV30 TGTGCCTGGAGCGACGGTTTGTTTCTACTCTCTGGGGCCAACGTCCTGACTTTC CAWSDGLFLLSGANVLTF
. TRBJ1-1 many TRBV29-1 TGCAGCGCCCGTCAATTGGGGTTGAACACTGAAGCTTTCTTT CSARQLGLNTEAFF
TRBD2 TRBJ2-7 few TRBV19 TGTGCCAGTAGTATCGGGGGGAGCTCCTACGAGCAGTACTTC CASSIGGSSYEQYF
TRBD1 TRBJ2-2 many TRBV7-9 TGTGCCAGCAGCCATACTCGACAGGGGGTCAGAGGAGCGAACACCGGGGAGCTGTTTTTT CASSHTRQGVRGANTGELFF
. TRBJ1-1 . TRBV7-2 TGTGCCAGCAGCTTAATGAGCACTGAAGCTTTCTTT CASSLMSTEAFF
. TRBJ2-1 many TRBV6-2/TRBV6-3 TGTGCCATCGTGGATCCCTTCAATGAGCAGTTCTTC CAIVDPFNEQFF
. TRBJ2-7 many TRBV14 TGTGCCAGCAGCCAACTAGACAGTCCCTACGAGCAGTACTTC CASSQLDSPYEQYF
. TRBJ2-3 many TRBV2 TGTGCCAGCAGGCAAGTTCCCGATACGCAGTATTTT CASRQVPDTQYF
. TRBJ2-4 many TRBV6-2/TRBV6-3 TGTGCCAGCAGTTACCGTCGGGACCTCTTAGCCAAAAACATTCAGTACTTC CASSYRRDLLAKNIQYF
TRBD1 TRBJ1-5 many TRBV29-1 TGCAGCGTGCGGGGACAGGGTTCTCAGCCCCAGCATTTT CSVRGQGSQPQHF
TRBD2 TRBJ2-3 few TRBV7-2 TGTGCCAGCAGCAGACTAGCGGGAGCCGCAGATACGCAGTATTTT CASSRLAGAADTQYF
. TRBJ2-7 many TRBV3-1 TGTGCCAGCAGCCAAACGGTGGAGCAGTACTTC CASSQTVEQYF
. TRBJ2-7 many TRBV7-9 TGTGCCAGCAGCAAGGAGCGGTTCTCCTACGAGCAGTACTTC CASSKERFSYEQYF
TRBD2 TRBJ2-2 many TRBV5-1 TGCGCCAGCAGCTTGGCACTAGCGGGGCGGGAGCTGTTTTTT CASSLALAGRELFF
. TRBJ2-7 few TRBV5-4 TGTGCCAGCAGCTTGGGGAGGGCCGCGGACTACGAGCAGTACTTC CASSLGRAADYEQYF
TRBD2 TRBJ2-1 many TRBV5-1 TGCGCCAGCAGCTCGTGGAGGTCTAGCGGGATTGGCAATGAGCAGTTCTTC CASSSWRSSGIGNEQFF
. TRBJ1-4 . TRBV6-5 TGTGCCAGCACCGATACAGGGACCGAAAATGAAAAACTGTTTTTT CASTDTGTENEKLFF
. TRBJ2-1 many TRBV2 TGTGCCAGCAGCCTACCGGGACGCACCAAGAACAATGAGCAGTTCTTC CASSLPGRTKNNEQFF
. TRBJ1-2 few TRBV5-1 TGCGCCAGCAGCTTGGAGGGACCGAAAGACTACACCTTC CASSLEGPKDYTF